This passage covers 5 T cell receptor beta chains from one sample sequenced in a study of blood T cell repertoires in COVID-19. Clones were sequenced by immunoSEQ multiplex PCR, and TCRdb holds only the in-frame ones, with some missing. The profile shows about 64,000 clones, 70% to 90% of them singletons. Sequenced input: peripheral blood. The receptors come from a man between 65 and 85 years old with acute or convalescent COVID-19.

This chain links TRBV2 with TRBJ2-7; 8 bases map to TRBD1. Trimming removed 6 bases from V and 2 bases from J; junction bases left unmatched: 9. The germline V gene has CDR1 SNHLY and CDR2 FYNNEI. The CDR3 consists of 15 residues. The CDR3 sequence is CASRGGRGPTYEQYF. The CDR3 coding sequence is TGTGCCAGCAGGGGGGGCAGGGGGCCTACCTACGAGCAGTACTTC.

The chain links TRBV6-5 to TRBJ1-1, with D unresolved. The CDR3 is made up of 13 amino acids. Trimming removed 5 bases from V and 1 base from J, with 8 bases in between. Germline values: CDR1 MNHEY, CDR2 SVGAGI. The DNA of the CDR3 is TGTGCCAGCAGTCTCACGAGGAACACTGAAGCTTTCTTT. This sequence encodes CASSLTRNTEAFF.

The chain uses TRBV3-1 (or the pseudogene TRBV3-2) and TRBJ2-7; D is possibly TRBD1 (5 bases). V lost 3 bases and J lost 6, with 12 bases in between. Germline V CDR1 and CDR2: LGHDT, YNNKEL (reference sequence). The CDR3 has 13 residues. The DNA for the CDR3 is TGTGCCAGCAGCCAGCTGTCAGGGCGCGAGCAGTACTTC. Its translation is CASSQLSGREQYF.

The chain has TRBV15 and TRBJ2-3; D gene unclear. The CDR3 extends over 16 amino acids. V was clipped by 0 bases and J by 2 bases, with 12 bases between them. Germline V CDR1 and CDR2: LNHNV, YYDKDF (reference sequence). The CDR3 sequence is CATSRDKNTVTDTQYF. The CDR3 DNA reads TGTGCCACCAGCAGAGATAAGAACACCGTCACAGATACGCAGTATTTT.

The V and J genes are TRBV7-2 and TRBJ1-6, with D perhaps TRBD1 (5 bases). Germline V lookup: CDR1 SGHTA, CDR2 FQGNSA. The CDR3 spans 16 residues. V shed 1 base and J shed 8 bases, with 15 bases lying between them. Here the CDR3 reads CASSLVVAGRYSPLHF. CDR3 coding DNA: TGTGCCAGCAGCTTAGTCGTAGCAGGGAGGTATTCACCCCTCCACTTT.